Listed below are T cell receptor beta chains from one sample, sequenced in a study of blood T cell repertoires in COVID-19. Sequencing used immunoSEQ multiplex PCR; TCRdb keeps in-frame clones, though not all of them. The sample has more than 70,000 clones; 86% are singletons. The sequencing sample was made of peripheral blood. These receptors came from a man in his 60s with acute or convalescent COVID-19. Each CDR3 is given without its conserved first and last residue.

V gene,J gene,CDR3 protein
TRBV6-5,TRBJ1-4,ASSPRLEKLF
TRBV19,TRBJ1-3,ASSIGRSSGNTIY
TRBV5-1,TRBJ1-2,ASLYLRDRDPLGYGYT
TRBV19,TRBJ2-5,ASGLAGGAETQY
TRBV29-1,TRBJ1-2,SARRGQGKANYGYT
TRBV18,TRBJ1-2,ASSPQQGGYGYT
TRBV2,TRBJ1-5,ASSGDNSNQPQH
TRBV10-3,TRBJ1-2,AISTDRANYGYT
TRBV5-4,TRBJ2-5,ASSPDRLAGKETQY
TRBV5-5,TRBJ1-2,ASSLRGANYGYT
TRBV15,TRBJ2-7,ATSRGRRNFYEQY
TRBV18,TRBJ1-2,ASSQRADYGYT
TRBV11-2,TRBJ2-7,ASSPRTSGTEQY
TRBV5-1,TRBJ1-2,ASSLGTGAHYGYT
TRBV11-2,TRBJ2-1,ASSPGVPEQF
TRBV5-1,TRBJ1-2,ASTGTGATSGYT
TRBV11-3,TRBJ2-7,ASSPNRGTSGGEQY
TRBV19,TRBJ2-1,ASSIRQGLSYNEQF
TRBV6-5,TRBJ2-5,ASSYSYQETQY
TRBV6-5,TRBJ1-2,ASSQPGQGFYGYT
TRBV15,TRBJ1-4,ATSITLQGRPTNEKLF
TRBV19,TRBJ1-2,ASSSGGFGYT
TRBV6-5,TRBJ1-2,ASGYPGWGYT
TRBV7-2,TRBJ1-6,ASSSTRDRNSPLH
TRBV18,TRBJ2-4,ASSPQAQGDIQY
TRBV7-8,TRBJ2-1,ASSSGRLAGGAYNEQF
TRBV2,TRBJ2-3,ASRRQGAADTQY
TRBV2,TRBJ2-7,ASSDQGLRSYEQY
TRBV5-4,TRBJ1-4,ASSSRDRPNEKLF
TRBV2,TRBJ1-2,ASTRPGGYGYT
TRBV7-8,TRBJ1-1,ASSLATGYRNTEAF
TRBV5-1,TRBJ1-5,ASSLGGEKQPQH
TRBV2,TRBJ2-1,ASRRDRTYNEQF
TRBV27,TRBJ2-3,ASSFSGGTDTQY
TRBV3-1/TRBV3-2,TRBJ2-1,ASSQAERGNEQF
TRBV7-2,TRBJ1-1,ASSVAGVGTEAF
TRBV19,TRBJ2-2,ASSTTGGRVTGELF
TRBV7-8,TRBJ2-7,ASSLGGSGGFEQY
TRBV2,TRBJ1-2,ASRPAPRGYT
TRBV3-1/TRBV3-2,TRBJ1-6,ASSQTSQGNSPLH
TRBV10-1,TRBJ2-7,ASSELRVTPGEQY
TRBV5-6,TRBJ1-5,ASSLRGQPQH
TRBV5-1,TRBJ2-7,ASSPDHGLYEQY
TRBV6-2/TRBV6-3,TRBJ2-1,ASSYSSRGGKGSYNEQF
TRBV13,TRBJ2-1,ASRRDRVNEQF
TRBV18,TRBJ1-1,ASRGTGRPEAF
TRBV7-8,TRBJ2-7,ASSFGQGAVYEQY
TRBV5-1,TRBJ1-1,ASSSKWPNTEAF
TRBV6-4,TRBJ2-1,ASSLRELAGYNEQF
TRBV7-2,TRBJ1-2,ASNRNSNYGYT
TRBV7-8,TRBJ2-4,ASSVSTGTGAKNIQY
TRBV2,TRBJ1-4,ASSESRAVGKLF
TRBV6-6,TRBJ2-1,ASRSPGGGGEQF
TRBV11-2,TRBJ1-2,ASSSRGVFYGYT
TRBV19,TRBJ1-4,ASRGTSLLANEKLF